This T cell receptor (beta chain) is drawn from a study of OX40 agonist ivuxolimab in advanced cancers. Describing the broader study: Ivuxolimab was a fully human IgG2 agonistic monoclonal antibody targeting the costimulatory receptor OX40 (CD134). Intravenous ivuxolimab was administered to patients every 2 weeks at six dose levels: 0.01, 0.1, 0.3, 1.5, 3 and 10 mg/kg. Among the roughly 54 dose-escalation patients, roughly 20 had hepatocellular carcinoma, approximately 15 melanoma, 9 renal cell carcinoma and 9 head and neck cancer. The dose-escalation cohort was about 83% male with a mean age of around 62 years, ranging from roughly 23 to 90. Patients were allowed to have had prior anti-PD-1, anti-PD-L1 or anti-CTLA-4 therapy, and approximately 41% of the dose-escalation patients had previously received checkpoint inhibitors. Partial responses occurred in three dose-escalation patients: two with cutaneous melanoma and one with hepatocellular carcinoma. Peripheral TCRbeta sequencing aimed to test whether ivuxolimab altered TCR sequence diversity and caused clonal T-cell expansion. The paper covers the monotherapy dose-escalation part of the phase I ivuxolimab trial, which included N ≈ 57 patients. On the study overall, not on this receptor specifically: Low levels of normalized T-cell clonal expansion were also seen in some patients who did not respond. The antigen specificity of the clonally expanded peripheral T cells was not determined. At doses of 0.1 to 3.0 mg/kg, clonal expansion of both CD4+ and CD8+ T cells in blood was seen between baseline and week 6. In partial responders in the 0.1-3.0 mg/kg groups, normalized peripheral clonal expansion was found to be among the lowest, especially among CD8+ T cells. After ivuxolimab, CD8+ T cells had more expanded clones than CD4+ T cells on average.

The junction carries 4 bases between V and J, which are trimmed by 6 bases and 4 bases respectively. The germline V gene yields MNHEY for CDR1 and SVGAGI for CDR2. The CDR3 runs 11 amino acids, cysteine and phenylalanine included. The sequence is cut down to CDR3 DNA, 33 bases in frame from base 1. The trial excluded patients who had a history of autoimmune disease or were on systemic immunosuppression. Peripheral blood for TCR sequencing was collected from all dose cohorts at baseline, on cycle 4 day 1, and on cycle 7 day 1. The samples were drawn from a first-in-human, open-label, multicenter phase I dose-escalation trial of ivuxolimab. Adults with locally advanced or metastatic melanoma, renal cell carcinoma, hepatocellular carcinoma or head and neck squamous cell carcinoma were enrolled in the trial. CD4+ and CD8+ T cells were sorted separately from peripheral blood before TCR sequencing. For sequencing of the TCRbeta CDR3 region, genomic DNA was extracted from the sorted cells. The immunoSEQ Assay was used to sequence the TCRbeta CDR3 regions. Sourced from immuneACCESS, this table was stored by TCRdb with only in-frame sequences that have V and J called. A share of the clones is absent; for the studies checked, an unresolved V gene accounts for under half, and the remainder has no known explanation. The sample yields 83,000 or so clones; approximately 84% were counted once. In total, the top ten clones hold around 6.6% of the sample.

This clone has a handful of counts. The clone's antigen remains unknown. One base away there is no much larger clone; base qualities are not given. The material sequenced was CD4+ or CD8+ T cells sorted from blood, taken in a trial of the OX40 agonist ivuxolimab. Recombination linked TRBV6-5 to TRBJ1-3; no D segment can be confidently identified. The clonotype was recovered from an adult with an advanced solid tumor such as melanoma, head and neck, liver or kidney cancer. The nucleotide sequence is TGTGCCAGCAGACAAGGAAACACCATATATTTT. Its protein product is CASRQGNTIYF.